This T cell receptor beta chain was identified during a study of blood T cell repertoires in COVID-19. TCRdb's table, derived via immunoSEQ multiplex PCR, lists solely in-frame clones and lacks some. Here the sample spans some 320,000 clones, 85% being singletons. Participants were aged roughly 18 to 90 years, lived in about two dozen US areas, and enrolled virtually. CDR1 is SQVTM, CDR2 ANQGSEA, per germline. This CDR3 is 16 amino acids long. J gave up 2 bases and V 4 bases, and 13 bases lay outside the gene matches. This TCR was recovered from a woman aged 30 to 39 who had been exposed to COVID-19. Sequenced input: PBMCs or T cells enriched from blood (not recorded which). The V call is TRBV29-1, the J call TRBJ1-1; 7 positions match TRBD1. CDR3 in amino acids: CSVVSIPGQQNTEAFF. CDR3 nucleotide sequence: TGCAGCGTTGTATCCATTCCGGGACAGCAAAACACTGAAGCTTTCTTT.